This is a list of T cell receptor beta chains from one sample in a study of Graves' ophthalmopathy and Graves' hyperthyroidism. TCRdb processed the multiplex PCR reads anew with MiXCR; each CDR3 protein has one entry. The sample contains under 250,000 distinct CDR3 sequences, just under 30% of which appear only once. Sequencing was performed on peripheral blood. All receptors come from a man in his fifties with Graves' ophthalmopathy. CDR3s leave out the opening cysteine and the closing phenylalanine or tryptophan. The order of the fields is CDR3 protein, V gene, clone size, J gene. Not all rows give a size; the values are once, few, many and, for expanded clones, a class.

ASKYEPNTEAF TRBV6-5 many TRBJ1-1
ASSLAGTRSSEQY TRBV12-3/TRBV12-4 many TRBJ2-7
ASSMYYGYT TRBV19 many TRBJ1-2
ASSQTGTGGSYEQY TRBV27 many TRBJ2-7
SALFGTSGSYEQY TRBV29-1 many TRBJ2-7
ASSPPGLETQY TRBV11-1 many TRBJ2-5
ASSQGGTGASPLQNIQY TRBV11-1 many TRBJ2-4
ASSPRDRGTGELF TRBV12-3/TRBV12-4 many TRBJ2-2
AWMGQANTGELF TRBV30 . TRBJ2-2
ASSPRTGDYEQY TRBV27 many TRBJ2-7
ASETSGRQSEQY TRBV25-1 many TRBJ2-7
ASTYGLNTEAF TRBV2 many TRBJ1-1
ASGAGGSTGELF TRBV5-1 many TRBJ2-2
ASSLWRQGLATSAPSYEQY TRBV28 many TRBJ2-7
ASSDRGLFGQPQH TRBV6-1 few TRBJ1-5
ASSPGTGLTY TRBV12-3/TRBV12-4 many TRBJ2-7
ASRVRGLNTEAF TRBV6-2/TRBV6-3 few TRBJ1-1
ASSPQGARAEAF TRBV12-3/TRBV12-4 many TRBJ1-1
ASSFQSIYEQY TRBV28 many TRBJ2-7
ASNLYTEAF TRBV28 . TRBJ1-1
ASSYSKTSGTSGETQY TRBV6-2/TRBV6-3 . TRBJ2-5
ASSLGLLGTEAF TRBV12-3/TRBV12-4 many TRBJ1-1
AISSENIQY TRBV19 many TRBJ2-4
ASRGSGGGNTIY TRBV12-3/TRBV12-4 . TRBJ1-3
ATSDFRTGQGNTGELF TRBV24-1 many TRBJ2-2
ASMPLRANTGELF TRBV6-6 many TRBJ2-2
ASSEVALGSYEQY TRBV6-1 many TRBJ2-7
ASSLGEDEILSYEQY TRBV5-1 many TRBJ2-7
ASSENPGTGSGYT TRBV27 once TRBJ1-2
ASSPTGDWMNTEAF TRBV12-3/TRBV12-4 . TRBJ1-1
ASSRRQVEAF TRBV7-9 . TRBJ1-1
ASTGSASYEQY TRBV6-1 . TRBJ2-7